The sequence of this TCR beta chain was determined in a study of vaccination effects on CD4 cells after COVID-19 (dated by TCRdb to between 2021 and 2022). Regarding the complete study: Participants received two doses of either the BNT162b2 or the mRNA-1273 mRNA SARS-CoV-2 vaccine. Pre-vaccine samples were drawn from two convalescent patients 16 days and one week before the first dose, at 142 and 148 days after COVID-19 diagnosis. SARS-CoV-2 spike-specific CD4+ TCR repertoires from before and after mRNA vaccination were compared in COVID-19 convalescent patients and in infection-naive vaccine recipients. A total of 10 COVID-19 convalescent patients and a few SARS-CoV-2-naive healthy vaccine recipients were included in the full study. Cultures from other donors in the study were sequenced with the Oncomine TCR Beta short-read assay on an Illumina iSeq 100. The paper's findings and limits, for the study overall: In convalescent patients, the post-vaccine spike-reactive repertoire was composed mainly of new vaccine-induced clones that were largely distinct from infection-induced clones. At late post-vaccination timepoints, both infection-induced and vaccine-induced clones showed marked clonal contraction, consistent with waning T cell responses. Only a small number of convalescent patients were included, and no early post-infection timepoints were available, which limited the study.

About this clone itself: There is no known antigen for this receptor. Base qualities are not provided; no much larger clone lies one nucleotide away.

Trimming takes 0 bases from V and 0 bases from J, and the germline ends sit 13 bases apart. Sequences SGHNT (CDR1) and YYREEE (CDR2) are obtained from the germline V gene (reference sequence). The CDR3 goes from the cysteine to the phenylalanine over 16 residues. The read is trimmed to its CDR3 DNA, 48 bases read in frame from base 1. Library method: the immunoSEQ multiplex PCR assay. DNA from the cultured, isolated CD4+ T cells was subjected to TCR beta CDR3 sequencing. The authors processed their data as follows. Non-productive TCR sequences were removed, reads were trimmed to the CDR3 region, and CDR3s of at least 7 amino acids were retained. The MANAFEST web app was used to pick out antigen-specific clonotypes by comparing their expansion in peptide wells with that in reference cultures. For clones to be considered positive, expansion at FDR<0.05 versus reference and all other wells, an odds ratio above 5, and a frequency above 0.1% in two replicate wells were required. A clonotype was called cross-reactive if it was significantly expanded both in SARS-CoV-2 spike wells and in at least one common cold coronavirus spike condition. Levenshtein distance calculated with the stringdist R package was used to assess CDR3 similarity, and unrooted trees were constructed with ape in R 3.6.1. The source is immuneACCESS, and TCRdb retained only in-frame sequences with V and J called. Part of the clones is not carried over; for the studies checked, unresolved V genes explain less than half of this, and the remainder is unexplained. V and J calls and clone size are copied from that table; D and trimming were computed from the DNA. This sample gives about 36,000 clones in total; around 73% of them show up just once. Approximately 15% of the sample rests with the top ten.

In the ViraFEST assay, PBMC were stimulated with viral peptide pools, and TCR sequencing was then used to find antigen-specific CD4+ T cell clonotypes based on their expansion. After more than 9 days of culture, CD4+ T cells were isolated with the EasySep CD4+ T cell isolation kit. Convalescent patients had PCR-confirmed SARS-CoV-2 infection between March and December 2020, before Alpha, Beta and Delta variants emerged in the United States. Each well held roughly 2.2 million PBMC cultured in IMDM containing 5% human AB serum, around 9.3 IU/ml IL-2 and gentamicin, along with roughly 10 ug/ml peptides. On days 3 and 7, half of the culture medium was replaced with fresh IL-2-containing medium. Unless noted otherwise, every peptide stimulation condition was cultured in triplicate wells. PBMC were separated from whole blood using Ficoll-Paque Plus gradient centrifugation and were then either cryopreserved at -140C or used fresh. The overlapping peptide pools covered the spike proteins of SARS-CoV-2 and of the common cold coronaviruses HCoV-NL63, HCoV-OC43 and HCoV-229E. The QIAamp micro DNA kit was used to extract genomic DNA from the cultured CD4+ T cells.

This receptor was obtained from a human donor who had a prior SARS-CoV-2 infection. The rearranged segments are TRBV5-4 and TRBJ2-7, with the D gene not confidently named. Here the sequenced sample was CD4+ T cells from PBMCs cultured with HCoV-NL63 spike peptides, taken before COVID-19 vaccination. The meaning of the sample's cell subset or site label: HCoV-NL63 spike overlapping peptide pool stimulation. The DNA reads TGTGCCAGCAGCTTGGGGCACGGGCTAAGCTCCTACGAGCAGTACTTC. Translated, it gives CASSLGHGLSSYEQYF.